The subject of this entry is one TCR beta chain. The target antigen is unknown. Tuberculin skin test and IGRA determined adolescents' latent tuberculosis status at entry. The data were taken from a study of T cells in tuberculosis. Study observations and caveats: The TCR-beta difference was not significant; alpha differences partly reflected length.

This CDR3 contains 14 residues. The ends were cut back, 5 bases at V and 5 bases at J, with 14 bases in the middle. Germline CDR1 reads MDHEN; CDR2 reads SYDVKM. Clones were sequenced by immunoSEQ multiplex PCR, and TCRdb holds only the in-frame ones, with some missing. The sample records 29,000 or so clones, over 90% being singletons. This sequence was found in a donor aged 10-29 years with latent tuberculosis or without tuberculosis infection. The source material was PBMCs. The chain uses TRBV28 and TRBJ2-3; a weak D match, TRBD1 (5 bases). CDR3 in DNA: TGTGCCAGCAGTGGGCCCCGACAGAAAGATACGCAGTATTTT. Protein product: CASSGPRQKDTQYF.